Listed below are T cell receptor beta chains from one sample, sequenced in a study of response to subunit inactivated influenza vaccine. Using its own MiXCR run on the RT-PCR reads, TCRdb lists one record per CDR3 protein. The data hold 800,000 to 1,000,000 distinct CDR3 sequences, with 21% observed a single time. The sample consisted of PBMCs from blood, taken 5 to 6 days after vaccination. These receptors were collected from a man aged 50 or older who received an inactivated influenza vaccine. CDR3s include the opening cysteine and the closing phenylalanine or tryptophan. Fields, in order: D gene, clone size, V gene, J gene, CDR3 DNA, CDR3 protein. D genes are given only for firm matches. A clone size is listed for some rows: how often the clone was seen (once, few, many), or a class if it is expanded.

>NA|NA|TRBV5-1|TRBJ2-2
TGCGCCAGCAGCTGGACCGGGCTCACCGGGGAGCTGTTTTTT
CASSWTGLTGELFF
>TRBD1|many|TRBV5-1|TRBJ2-2
TGCGCCAGCAGCCCCTGGGACAGGGGTCCCGGGGAGCTGTTTTTT
CASSPWDRGPGELFF
>NA|few|TRBV4-2|TRBJ1-1
TGTGCCAGCAGCCCTGGGGAACCTGAAGCTTTCTTT
CASSPGEPEAFF
>NA|few|TRBV5-6|TRBJ1-2
TGTGCCAGCAGCTTGGGTCCTGAGGGGACCACCGGGGATGGCTACACCTTC
CASSLGPEGTTGDGYTF
>NA|NA|TRBV12-3/TRBV12-4|TRBJ2-1
TGTGCCAGCAGTGCCCCAGGACGATCCTACAATGAGCAGTTCTTC
CASSAPGRSYNEQFF
>NA|few|TRBV20-1|TRBJ1-5
TGCAGTGCTAGATCCGGGTCTAGCAATCAGCCCCAGCATTTT
CSARSGSSNQPQHF
>TRBD1|few|TRBV7-9|TRBJ1-2
TGTGCCAGCAGCTCCTCGACAGGGGGTGGCTACACCTTC
CASSSSTGGGYTF
>NA|NA|TRBV7-2|TRBJ2-3
TGTGCCAGCAGCCGGCGCGGGAATGGTACAGATACGCAGTATTTT
CASSRRGNGTDTQYF
>NA|many|TRBV20-1|TRBJ2-7
TGCAGTGCTCGTCAGGGTCCTACCTACGAGCAGTACTTC
CSARQGPTYEQYF
>TRBD2|NA|TRBV6-5|TRBJ2-1
TGTGCCAGCAGTTACTCTGGGACTAGCGGGTTCAATGAGCAGTTCTTC
CASSYSGTSGFNEQFF
>TRBD1|few|TRBV20-1|TRBJ2-2
TGCAGTGCTAGGCCCGGAGACAGGGGGAAGAACACCGGGGAGCTGTTTTTT
CSARPGDRGKNTGELFF
>NA|NA|TRBV5-1|TRBJ1-1
TGCGCCAGCAATAAGGGGGACCACATGAACACTGAAGCTTTCTTT
CASNKGDHMNTEAFF
>NA|many|TRBV4-2|TRBJ1-2
TGTGCCAGCAGCCAAGATCGGGCAGGAACCTATGGCTACACCTTC
CASSQDRAGTYGYTF
>TRBD1|many|TRBV29-1|TRBJ2-7
TGCAGCGTTACCCGGACAGGAACCTACGAGCAGTACTTC
CSVTRTGTYEQYF
>NA|few|TRBV3-1|TRBJ2-7
TGTGCCAGCAGCCACCACCCTTATGACAGGAGCTCCTACGAGCAGTACTTC
CASSHHPYDRSSYEQYF
>NA|NA|TRBV29-1|TRBJ2-2
TGCAGCGTTGGGACAGCCGGGGAGCTGTTTTTT
CSVGTAGELFF
>NA|NA|TRBV20-1|TRBJ1-6
TGCAGTGCTAGACAGGCTAATTCACCCCTCCACTTT
CSARQANSPLHF
>NA|many|TRBV24-1|TRBJ2-1
TGTGCCACCAGTGATTTGAGCTCTGGGTCCTACAATGAGCAGTTCTTC
CATSDLSSGSYNEQFF
>NA|NA|TRBV3-1|TRBJ1-3
TGTGCCAGCAGCCAGGGAACCGGGGCCTCTGGAAACACCATATATTTT
CASSQGTGASGNTIYF
>NA|few|TRBV6-1|TRBJ2-2
TGTGCCAGCAACACCGGTGGTGATACCGGGGAGCTGTTTTTT
CASNTGGDTGELFF
>NA|NA|TRBV6-2/TRBV6-3|TRBJ1-1
TGTGCCAGCACCGCGTCCGATCCGAACACTGAAGCTTTCTTT
CASTASDPNTEAFF
>TRBD2|many|TRBV20-1|TRBJ2-5
TGCAGTGCCGGGACTAGCGGTCAAGAGACCCAGTACTTC
CSAGTSGQETQYF
>TRBD1|many|TRBV6-5|TRBJ2-7
TGTGCCAGCAGTTACTCGAAACATTCAGCAGGGGGAAACTACGAGCAGTACTTC
CASSYSKHSAGGNYEQYF
>TRBD2|few|TRBV28|TRBJ2-3
TGTGCCAGCAGTTTAACAGCGGGACCCACAGATACGCAGTATTTT
CASSLTAGPTDTQYF
>TRBD1|NA|TRBV9|TRBJ2-6
TGTGCCAGCAGCGTTGGACAGGGAGGTTCTTCTGGGGCCAACGTCCTGACTTTC
CASSVGQGGSSGANVLTF
>NA|many|TRBV6-5|TRBJ2-7
TGTGCCAGCAGTTACTCGGCAGGGGCCTACGAGCAGTACTTC
CASSYSAGAYEQYF
>TRBD1|NA|TRBV5-1|TRBJ2-7
TGCGCCAGCAGCGTCGGACAGGGGGCTTCCTACGAGCAGTACTTC
CASSVGQGASYEQYF
>NA|few|TRBV7-2|TRBJ1-5
TGTGCCAGCAGCTTAGCGGGACAACCATCGCCCCAGCATTTT
CASSLAGQPSPQHF
>NA|few|TRBV11-2|TRBJ2-5
TGTGCCAGCAGCCATGGGGGGACCCAGTACTTC
CASSHGGTQYF
>NA|few|TRBV6-1|TRBJ2-1
TGTGCCAGCAGTGAACGCGGGGATGAGCAGTTCTTC
CASSERGDEQFF
>NA|NA|TRBV12-3/TRBV12-4|TRBJ2-1
TGTGCCAGCAGTTTAACCCGTCTTAGGGGGGATGAGCAGTTCTTC
CASSLTRLRGDEQFF
>NA|many|TRBV29-1|TRBJ1-3
TGCAGCGTCTCGGGACCGAGCTCTGGAAACACCATATATTTT
CSVSGPSSGNTIYF
>NA|many|TRBV5-1|TRBJ2-7
TGCGCCAGCAGCTTGAGTTCCCACTACGAGCAGTACTTC
CASSLSSHYEQYF
>NA|few|TRBV18|TRBJ1-2
TGTGCCAGCTCACCACCGAACAGGCAGATTCGTGGCTACACCTTC
CASSPPNRQIRGYTF
>TRBD1|NA|TRBV10-3|TRBJ1-2
TGTGCCATCAGTTTCCTGGACAGGAAAAGGGGAGACTATGGCTACACCTTC
CAISFLDRKRGDYGYTF
>TRBD1|NA|TRBV7-7|TRBJ2-3
TGTGCCAGCAGCTTAATCCAGGGGGCAGATACGCAGTATTTT
CASSLIQGADTQYF
>NA|NA|TRBV20-1|TRBJ2-5
TGCAGTGTCGGCGGAGGGGTGCAGACCCAGTACTTC
CSVGGGVQTQYF
>TRBD1|NA|TRBV20-1|TRBJ2-7
TGCAGCGGGGGACAGGGACTCTACGAGCAGTACTTC
CSGGQGLYEQYF
>NA|NA|TRBV12-3/TRBV12-4|TRBJ1-4
TGTGCCAGCAGTCTAGACAGGAGTCCTGCAACTAATGAAAAACTGTTTTTT
CASSLDRSPATNEKLFF
>TRBD1|NA|TRBV7-9|TRBJ2-1
TGTGCCAGCAGCCCAACAGGGGACCCAATTGATGAGCAGTTCTTC
CASSPTGDPIDEQFF
>NA|many|TRBV5-1|TRBJ2-2
TGCGCCAGCAGCTCATTTGATCTAATTACCGGGGAGCTGTTTTTT
CASSSFDLITGELFF
>TRBD1|NA|TRBV24-1|TRBJ2-5
TGTGCCACCAGTGATCCGGACAGGGGCGCGTCGGAGACCCAGTACTTC
CATSDPDRGASETQYF
>TRBD2|many|TRBV29-1|TRBJ2-7
TGCAGCGCCGGGACTAGTCAGTACGAGCAGTACTTC
CSAGTSQYEQYF
>NA|NA|TRBV7-2|TRBJ2-7
TGTGCCAGCAGCATGGGACCCCACTACTCCTACGAGCAGTACTTC
CASSMGPHYSYEQYF
>NA|few|TRBV4-3|TRBJ2-5
TGCGCCAGCAGCCAAGAGATCAGACAAGAGACCCAGTACTTC
CASSQEIRQETQYF
>NA|few|TRBV5-1|TRBJ2-2
TGCGCCAGCAGCTTGAAGGGAGTAGGGACCGGGGAGCTGTTTTTT
CASSLKGVGTGELFF
>TRBD1|NA|TRBV4-2|TRBJ2-7
TGTGCCAGCAGCCAAGGAAGGATGGGACAGGGCTACGAGCAGTACTTC
CASSQGRMGQGYEQYF
>TRBD2|once|TRBV30|TRBJ2-2
TGTGCCTGGGGGGGGGTAACCGGGGAGCTGTTTTTT
CAWGGVTGELFF
>NA|NA|TRBV12-3/TRBV12-4|TRBJ2-1
TGTGCCAGCAGTCAATATCAGGGCTACAATGAGCAGTTCTTC
CASSQYQGYNEQFF
>TRBD2|NA|TRBV7-3|TRBJ2-1
TGTGCCAGCAGCTTAAATAGGTTAGCGGGCGGCAATGAGCAGTTCTTC
CASSLNRLAGGNEQFF
>TRBD2|few|TRBV5-1|TRBJ2-2
TGCGCCAGCAGTCCGACTAGCGGGAGCCCCGGCACCGGGGAGCTGTTTTTT
CASSPTSGSPGTGELFF
>TRBD2|NA|TRBV19|TRBJ2-1
TGTGCCAGTAGTAGATCTAGCGGGGTGGCCTACAATGAGCAGTTCTTC
CASSRSSGVAYNEQFF
>NA|few|TRBV29-1|TRBJ2-5
TGCAGCGTTCTTCGGCAGAACCAAGAGACCCAGTACTTC
CSVLRQNQETQYF
>TRBD1|few|TRBV7-6|TRBJ2-7
TGTGCCAGCAGCTTAGGGCCTGGGACAGACTCCTACGAGCAGTACTTC
CASSLGPGTDSYEQYF
>TRBD2|NA|TRBV5-1|TRBJ2-7
TGCGCCAGCAGCAAAGAAGCGGGGGGGCTCTACGAGCAGTACTTC
CASSKEAGGLYEQYF